The rows below give T cell receptor beta chains drawn from one sample of a study of blood T cells in healthy people across ages. TCRdb re-derived calls from the 5' RACE reads in MiXCR, one entry per CDR3 protein. The table lists approximately 600,000 distinct CDR3 sequences, around 54% of them singletons, with 30% to 45% in the top ten. Material: blood. Receptors originate from a man in his sixties in good health. CDR3s include the opening cysteine and the closing phenylalanine or tryptophan. The D gene is left open where the match is weak. Size is stated for part of the rows, as once, few or many counts, or as a class when the clone is expanded.

D gene	V gene	J gene	clone size	CDR3 protein	CDR3 DNA
TRBD1	TRBV20-1	TRBJ1-1	-	CSARDFRQGGTEAFF	TGCAGTGCTAGAGATTTTCGACAGGGGGGAACTGAAGCTTTCTTT
-	TRBV25-1	TRBJ2-7	-	CACSDAGGPAYEQYF	TGTGCCTGCAGTGATGCCGGCGGGCCAGCCTACGAGCAGTACTTC
-	TRBV5-1	TRBJ1-2	-	CASSLADWGDGYTF	TGCGCCAGCAGCTTGGCCGATTGGGGGGACGGCTACACCTTC
-	TRBV20-1	TRBJ1-2	once	CSVIRGLGYGYTF	TGCAGTGTTATCCGGGGTCTGGGATATGGCTACACCTTC
TRBD2	TRBV6-1	TRBJ2-1	-	CASTFSGGALNEQFF	TGTGCCAGCACTTTTAGCGGGGGGGCTTTAAATGAGCAGTTCTTC
-	TRBV20-1	TRBJ2-7	few	CSASTGAREYEQYF	TGCAGTGCTAGCACAGGGGCGCGGGAATACGAGCAGTACTTC
TRBD1	TRBV12-3/TRBV12-4	TRBJ2-3	-	CANSIDRGTDTQYF	TGTGCCAACTCCATCGACAGGGGGACAGATACGCAGTATTTT
-	TRBV5-1	TRBJ2-7	-	CASSLDSGLYEQYF	TGCGCCAGCAGCTTGGATTCTGGTCTGTACGAGCAGTACTTC
-	TRBV29-1	TRBJ1-4	-	CSAKGRVGEKLFF	TGCAGCGCGAAGGGCAGGGTGGGAGAAAAACTGTTTTTT
-	TRBV5-1	TRBJ1-6	few	CASREDGSYSPLHF	TGCGCCAGCAGGGAGGACGGATCCTATTCACCCCTCCACTTT
TRBD2	TRBV5-6	TRBJ2-1	-	CASSLQRTSGYYNEQFF	TGTGCCAGCAGCCTGCAGCGGACTAGCGGCTACTACAATGAGCAGTTCTTC
-	TRBV10-3	TRBJ1-1	-	CAISDLSSTEAFF	TGTGCCATCAGTGACCTGAGTTCCACTGAAGCTTTCTTT
-	TRBV15	TRBJ2-1	-	CATRDGFGRSRNEQFF	TGTGCCACCAGGGATGGTTTCGGGAGAAGTAGGAATGAGCAGTTCTTC
-	TRBV6-1	TRBJ1-5	-	CASRRDRVNQPQHF	TGTGCCAGCAGAAGGGATAGGGTCAATCAGCCCCAGCATTTT
-	TRBV3-1	TRBJ2-7	-	CASSQDSANFYEQYF	TGTGCCAGCAGCCAAGATTCGGCGAACTTCTACGAGCAGTACTTC
TRBD2	TRBV3-1	TRBJ2-7	once	CASSRASGVYEQYF	TGTGCCAGCAGCCGGGCTAGCGGAGTCTACGAGCAGTACTTC
-	TRBV12-3/TRBV12-4	TRBJ2-1	-	CASQGVNEQFF	TGTGCCAGCCAAGGGGTGAATGAGCAGTTCTTC
-	TRBV28	TRBJ1-2	-	CASSSPGRFRGYTF	TGTGCCAGCAGTTCGCCCGGACGGTTTCGTGGCTACACCTTC
-	TRBV14	TRBJ2-5	-	CASSQDFGPLPNEQYF	TGTGCCAGCAGCCAAGATTTCGGCCCTTTACCTAATGAGCAGTACTTC
TRBD2	TRBV7-9	TRBJ2-3	-	CASKGLATDTQYF	TGTGCCAGCAAGGGACTAGCGACAGATACGCAGTATTTT
-	TRBV7-2	TRBJ2-1	-	CASSSRPLAEQFF	TGTGCCAGCAGCTCCAGACCACTAGCTGAGCAGTTCTTC
-	TRBV5-1	TRBJ2-5	-	CASSLLRQETQYF	TGCGCCAGCAGCTTGCTCCGACAAGAGACCCAGTACTTC
-	TRBV9	TRBJ2-7	few	CASSVAPGYYEQYF	TGTGCCAGCAGCGTAGCTCCCGGTTACTACGAGCAGTACTTC
TRBD1	TRBV11-3	TRBJ2-5	-	CASSLRTGEQETQYF	TGTGCCAGCAGCCTTCGGACAGGGGAACAAGAGACCCAGTACTTC
TRBD2	TRBV2	TRBJ2-7	once	CASSASGNYEQYF	TGTGCCAGCAGTGCTAGCGGAAACTACGAGCAGTACTTC
TRBD2	TRBV20-1	TRBJ2-7	-	CSARGDTPRPGEQYF	TGCAGTGCCCGGGGGGATACTCCTAGACCGGGGGAGCAGTACTTC
-	TRBV20-1	TRBJ1-1	-	CSARDRRTHTEAFF	TGCAGTGCTAGAGATCGCAGGACACACACTGAAGCTTTCTTT
-	TRBV7-2	TRBJ2-7	-	CASSTGLASRSYEQYF	TGTGCCAGCAGCACTGGCCTAGCGTCCCGCTCCTACGAGCAGTACTTC
TRBD2	TRBV12-3/TRBV12-4	TRBJ2-7	-	CASSPALAGALYEQYF	TGTGCCAGCAGTCCCGCCCTAGCGGGGGCCCTTTACGAGCAGTACTTC
-	TRBV5-1	TRBJ1-4	-	CASSLGGTTNEKLFF	TGCGCCAGCAGCTTGGGGGGGACAACTAATGAAAAACTGTTTTTT
-	TRBV12-3/TRBV12-4	TRBJ2-5	few	CASSSWGGEETQYF	TGTGCCAGCAGCTCATGGGGAGGTGAGGAGACCCAGTACTTC
-	TRBV5-4	TRBJ1-2	-	CASSLAGTNYGYTF	TGTGCCAGCAGCTTGGCCGGGACAAACTATGGCTACACCTTC
TRBD2	TRBV24-1	TRBJ2-5	many	CATSGGTSGEETQYF	TGTGCCACCAGTGGTGGGACTAGCGGGGAAGAGACCCAGTACTTC
TRBD2	TRBV5-1	TRBJ2-1	-	CASSLGTSASEQFF	TGCGCCAGCAGCTTGGGGACTAGCGCTAGTGAGCAGTTCTTC
TRBD2	TRBV7-7	TRBJ2-5	-	CASSATSGDPQTQYF	TGTGCCAGCAGCGCCACTAGCGGGGATCCGCAGACCCAGTACTTC
TRBD1	TRBV11-2	TRBJ2-1	few	CATGPGQGAYNEQFF	TGTGCCACTGGGCCAGGACAGGGGGCTTACAATGAGCAGTTCTTC
-	TRBV3-1	TRBJ1-4	-	CASSQDGGVSNEKLFF	TGTGCCAGCAGCCAAGATGGCGGGGTATCTAATGAAAAACTGTTTTTT
TRBD2	TRBV29-1	TRBJ2-7	once	CCVGEGRAYEQYF	TGCTGCGTTGGGGAGGGTAGGGCCTACGAGCAGTACTTC
-	TRBV5-1	TRBJ2-5	-	CASSGRIGVETQYF	TGCGCCAGCAGCGGACGGATAGGGGTAGAGACCCAGTACTTC
-	TRBV6-5	TRBJ2-5	-	CASHPPGDTCDQYF	TGTGCCAGCCATCCCCCAGGGGATACCTGCGATCAGTACTTC
-	TRBV5-1	TRBJ2-7	-	CASRDHLTEPYEQYF	TGCGCCAGCAGGGATCACCTGACAGAACCCTACGAGCAGTACTTC
-	TRBV11-2	TRBJ2-7	few	CASSLGLARTIYYEQYF	TGTGCCAGCAGCTTAGGGTTAGCGCGTACTATTTACTACGAGCAGTACTTC
TRBD1	TRBV19	TRBJ1-6	-	CASSLDRIGSPLHF	TGTGCCAGTAGTTTGGACAGGATTGGATCACCCCTCCACTTT
TRBD2	TRBV7-9	TRBJ2-7	-	CASSVPGGGYEQYF	TGTGCCAGCAGCGTGCCGGGGGGGGGCTACGAGCAGTACTTC
-	TRBV6-2/TRBV6-3	TRBJ1-5	-	CASSWAQGQPQHF	TGTGCCAGCTCATGGGCCCAGGGGCAGCCCCAGCATTTT
-	TRBV2	TRBJ1-5	-	CASIETSSNQPQHF	TGTGCCAGCATCGAGACTTCGAGCAATCAGCCCCAGCATTTT
TRBD1	TRBV5-1	TRBJ2-3	-	CASGKQGAADTQYF	TGCGCCAGCGGGAAACAGGGGGCCGCAGATACGCAGTATTTT
TRBD2	TRBV9	TRBJ2-5	-	CASSWGLAQETQYF	TGTGCCAGCAGCTGGGGACTAGCTCAAGAGACCCAGTACTTC
TRBD1	TRBV11-1	TRBJ2-1	-	CASSTGTGTNEQFF	TGTGCCAGCAGCACCGGGACAGGGACGAATGAGCAGTTCTTC
-	TRBV5-1	TRBJ2-1	few	CASSLAPEATEQFF	TGCGCCAGCAGCTTGGCCCCTGAGGCGACGGAGCAGTTCTTC
-	TRBV20-1	TRBJ2-5	once	CSARWPVGVQETQYF	TGCAGTGCTAGATGGCCCGTTGGCGTACAAGAGACCCAGTACTTC
-	TRBV7-2	TRBJ1-4	-	CASSYRFGGGEKLFF	TGTGCCAGCAGCTATCGGTTTGGGGGTGGTGAAAAACTGTTTTTT
-	TRBV12-5	TRBJ1-5	-	CASGFLVSGGNQPQHF	TGTGCTAGTGGTTTTCTAGTCTCAGGCGGCAATCAGCCCCAGCATTTT
TRBD2	TRBV6-2/TRBV6-3	TRBJ2-6	few	CASRRGVLSGANVLTF	TGTGCCAGCCGGCGGGGGGTCCTATCTGGGGCCAACGTCCTGACTTTC
TRBD1	TRBV29-1	TRBJ1-2	few	CSVPSGQGLHGYTF	TGCAGCGTCCCGAGTGGACAGGGGTTACATGGCTACACCTTC
-	TRBV6-1	TRBJ2-3	-	CASSEPGRQGTDTQYF	TGTGCCAGCAGTGAACCGGGACGGCAAGGTACAGATACGCAGTATTTT
TRBD2	TRBV20-1	TRBJ2-5	-	CSAPTSGGSETQYF	TGCAGTGCGCCGACTAGCGGGGGATCAGAGACCCAGTACTTC
-	TRBV20-1	TRBJ2-5	-	CSARAGGEETQYF	TGCAGTGCTAGGGCCGGGGGTGAAGAGACCCAGTACTTC
TRBD1	TRBV15	TRBJ2-7	-	CATSRARGTGSRGILYEQYF	TGTGCCACCAGCAGAGCAAGGGGGACAGGGAGTCGGGGGATCTTATACGAGCAGTACTTC
-	TRBV18	TRBJ2-2	-	CASSPTTGELFF	TGTGCCAGCTCACCAACCACCGGGGAGCTGTTTTTT